A selection of T cell receptor beta chains follows, all from one sample in a study of T cell repertoires in cytomegalovirus infection. Their specific antigens are unknown. Using its own MiXCR run on the reads, TCRdb lists one record per CDR3 protein. The sample includes around 710,000 distinct CDR3 sequences, roughly 29% of them seen just once. The sequencing here drew on cultured CD8+ T cells from PBMCs, taken from culture after CMV antigen stimulation. The receptors stem from a human donor in good health (CMV status not recorded). Some clones in this sample may be carry-over from other donors' samples. Both conserved end residues are part of each CDR3. A D gene is named only where the DNA matches it firmly. Rows may omit the clone size; those that give it use once, few, many or a size class.

j_gene: TRBJ1-1; abundance: NA; v_gene: TRBV10-3; d_gene: TRBD1; CDR3aa: CAISESPTGGNTEAFF; CDR3nt: TGTGCCATCAGTGAGTCCCCCACAGGGGGGAACACTGAAGCTTTCTTT
j_gene: TRBJ1-1; abundance: few; v_gene: TRBV2; d_gene: NA; CDR3aa: CASSARQNTEAFF; CDR3nt: TGTGCCAGCAGTGCCAGGCAGAACACTGAAGCTTTCTTT
j_gene: TRBJ1-4; abundance: NA; v_gene: TRBV27; d_gene: NA; CDR3aa: CASSLSSGVREKLFF; CDR3nt: TGTGCCAGCAGTTTATCATCAGGGGTTCGGGAAAAACTGTTTTTT
j_gene: TRBJ1-2; abundance: once; v_gene: TRBV5-5; d_gene: NA; CDR3aa: CASSLAAGKGCTF; CDR3nt: TGTGCCAGCAGCTTGGCGGCAGGGAAAGGATGCACCTTC
j_gene: TRBJ2-1; abundance: NA; v_gene: TRBV28; d_gene: NA; CDR3aa: CASSFGQGIVYEQSF; CDR3nt: NA
j_gene: TRBJ2-2; abundance: NA; v_gene: TRBV7-9; d_gene: TRBD1; CDR3aa: CASSSMTGENTGELFF; CDR3nt: TGTGCCAGCAGCTCCATGACAGGGGAGAACACCGGGGAGCTGTTTTTT
j_gene: TRBJ2-5; abundance: few; v_gene: TRBV7-6; d_gene: NA; CDR3aa: CASSAGTPETQYF; CDR3nt: TGTGCCAGCAGCGCCGGGACCCCAGAGACCCAGTACTTC
j_gene: TRBJ1-3; abundance: NA; v_gene: TRBV7-3; d_gene: NA; CDR3aa: CASSLAWAGSSGNTIYF; CDR3nt: TGTGCCAGCAGCTTAGCGTGGGCAGGGAGCTCTGGAAACACCATATATTTT
j_gene: TRBJ2-2; abundance: NA; v_gene: TRBV9; d_gene: NA; CDR3aa: CASGASGELFF; CDR3nt: TGTGCCAGCGGCGCCAGCGGGGAGCTGTTTTTT
j_gene: TRBJ2-7; abundance: few; v_gene: TRBV7-9; d_gene: NA; CDR3aa: CASINQFTQGPYEQYF; CDR3nt: TGTGCCAGCATCAACCAGTTTACCCAGGGGCCCTACGAGCAGTACTTC
j_gene: TRBJ2-1; abundance: many; v_gene: TRBV7-2; d_gene: NA; CDR3aa: CASSYSGPSSYNEQFF; CDR3nt: TGTGCCAGCAGCTATAGCGGACCCAGCTCCTACAATGAGCAGTTCTTC
j_gene: TRBJ1-2; abundance: NA; v_gene: TRBV12-3/TRBV12-4; d_gene: TRBD1; CDR3aa: CATGTGPGHNYGYTF; CDR3nt: TGTGCCACCGGGACAGGGCCTGGGCACAACTATGGCTACACCTTC
j_gene: TRBJ1-2; abundance: few; v_gene: TRBV12-5; d_gene: NA; CDR3aa: CASGLDTDGYTF; CDR3nt: TGTGCTAGTGGTTTGGATACGGATGGCTACACCTTC
j_gene: TRBJ1-2; abundance: NA; v_gene: TRBV7-9; d_gene: NA; CDR3aa: CASSLPPEGHGYTF; CDR3nt: TGTGCCAGCAGCTTACCCCCAGAGGGCCATGGCTACACCTTC
j_gene: TRBJ1-1; abundance: NA; v_gene: TRBV6-2/TRBV6-3; d_gene: TRBD1; CDR3aa: CASSQQGASSEAFF; CDR3nt: TGTGCCAGCAGCCAACAGGGGGCTTCTTCTGAAGCTTTCTTT
j_gene: TRBJ1-2; abundance: NA; v_gene: TRBV11-2; d_gene: TRBD1; CDR3aa: CASSLGPGQLYGYTF; CDR3nt: TGTGCCAGCAGCTTAGGCCCGGGACAGCTGTATGGCTACACCTTC
j_gene: TRBJ1-2; abundance: NA; v_gene: TRBV18; d_gene: TRBD1; CDR3aa: CASSPKDRGDGYTF; CDR3nt: TGTGCCAGCTCACCAAAGGACAGGGGCGATGGCTACACCTTC
j_gene: TRBJ2-5; abundance: few; v_gene: TRBV12-3/TRBV12-4; d_gene: TRBD1; CDR3aa: CASSKGQGKETQYF; CDR3nt: TGTGCCAGCAGTAAGGGACAGGGGAAAGAGACCCAGTACTTC
j_gene: TRBJ2-7; abundance: NA; v_gene: TRBV7-6; d_gene: NA; CDR3aa: CVSSLEGGNYEQYF; CDR3nt: TGTGTCAGCAGCTTAGAGGGCGGAAACTACGAGCAGTACTTC
j_gene: TRBJ1-2; abundance: NA; v_gene: TRBV6-5; d_gene: NA; CDR3aa: CASRGTGSLLNYGYTF; CDR3nt: TGTGCCAGCAGGGGAACAGGAAGCCTACTGAACTATGGCTACACCTTC
j_gene: TRBJ1-2; abundance: NA; v_gene: TRBV6-1; d_gene: NA; CDR3aa: CASSEWGPGPYGYTF; CDR3nt: TGTGCCAGCAGTGAATGGGGGCCAGGGCCCTATGGCTACACCTTC
j_gene: TRBJ2-2; abundance: NA; v_gene: TRBV6-1; d_gene: NA; CDR3aa: CASSELEGSTGELFF; CDR3nt: TGTGCCAGCAGTGAATTGGAGGGAAGCACCGGGGAGCTGTTTTTT
j_gene: TRBJ2-2; abundance: many; v_gene: TRBV7-8; d_gene: NA; CDR3aa: CASSLSRGPNTGELFF; CDR3nt: TGTGCCAGCAGCTTAAGCAGGGGCCCGAACACCGGGGAGCTGTTTTTT
j_gene: TRBJ2-3; abundance: NA; v_gene: TRBV27; d_gene: NA; CDR3aa: CASSAFEGDTQYF; CDR3nt: TGTGCCAGCAGCGCCTTTGAGGGAGATACGCAGTATTTT
j_gene: TRBJ2-1; abundance: many; v_gene: TRBV7-8; d_gene: NA; CDR3aa: CASSPREFTANEQFF; CDR3nt: TGTGCCAGCAGCCCACGGGAGTTCACGGCAAATGAGCAGTTCTTC
j_gene: TRBJ2-7; abundance: few; v_gene: TRBV5-1; d_gene: TRBD1; CDR3aa: CASRKTGVGEQYF; CDR3nt: TGCGCCAGCAGAAAGACAGGGGTGGGCGAGCAGTACTTC
j_gene: TRBJ1-1; abundance: few; v_gene: TRBV12-3/TRBV12-4; d_gene: NA; CDR3aa: CASTLKQGRPMNTEAFF; CDR3nt: TGTGCCAGCACCTTAAAGCAGGGGAGGCCCATGAACACTGAAGCTTTCTTT
j_gene: TRBJ2-3; abundance: few; v_gene: TRBV4-3; d_gene: NA; CDR3aa: CASSQEPGPYTDTQYF; CDR3nt: TGCGCCAGCAGCCAAGAACCAGGGCCTTACACAGATACGCAGTATTTT
j_gene: TRBJ1-1; abundance: NA; v_gene: TRBV11-3; d_gene: NA; CDR3aa: CASSEGMNTKAFF; CDR3nt: TGTGCCAGCAGCGAAGGCATGAACACTAAAGCTTTCTTT
j_gene: TRBJ2-1; abundance: once; v_gene: TRBV6-5; d_gene: NA; CDR3aa: CASSYSITGAYNEQFF; CDR3nt: TGTGCCAGCAGTTACTCGATAACCGGGGCCTACAATGAGCAGTTCTTC
j_gene: TRBJ1-2; abundance: once; v_gene: TRBV2; d_gene: NA; CDR3aa: CAGRGIYGYTF; CDR3nt: TGTGCCGGACGGGGGATCTATGGCTACACCTTC
j_gene: TRBJ2-3; abundance: few; v_gene: TRBV12-3/TRBV12-4; d_gene: TRBD2; CDR3aa: CASTPGGGATDTQYF; CDR3nt: TGTGCCAGCACCCCGGGGGGGGGGGCAACGGATACGCAGTATTTT
j_gene: TRBJ2-5; abundance: NA; v_gene: TRBV7-9; d_gene: NA; CDR3aa: CASSFFEGEETQYF; CDR3nt: TGTGCCAGCAGCTTCTTCGAGGGAGAAGAGACCCAGTACTTC
j_gene: TRBJ1-2; abundance: few; v_gene: TRBV9; d_gene: NA; CDR3aa: CASSAAIDSGNLTF; CDR3nt: TGTGCCAGCAGCGCGGCCATCGACTCGGGGAATCTTACCTTC
j_gene: TRBJ1-2; abundance: few; v_gene: TRBV27; d_gene: TRBD1; CDR3aa: CASGDRGHGYTF; CDR3nt: TGTGCCAGCGGCGACAGGGGGCATGGCTACACCTTC
j_gene: TRBJ2-1; abundance: many; v_gene: TRBV12-3/TRBV12-4; d_gene: NA; CDR3aa: CASSLSLEGNEQFF; CDR3nt: TGTGCCAGCAGTTTATCTCTAGAGGGCAATGAGCAGTTCTTC
j_gene: TRBJ2-1; abundance: NA; v_gene: TRBV4-1; d_gene: NA; CDR3aa: CASSQGKNEQFF; CDR3nt: TGCGCCAGCAGCCAAGGGAAGAATGAGCAGTTCTTC
j_gene: TRBJ2-3; abundance: few; v_gene: TRBV2; d_gene: NA; CDR3aa: CASIGTYIATQYF; CDR3nt: TGTGCCAGCATTGGGACATACATAGCTACGCAGTATTTT
j_gene: TRBJ2-1; abundance: few; v_gene: TRBV4-1; d_gene: TRBD1; CDR3aa: CASSQEVRGLWDEQFF; CDR3nt: TGCGCCAGCAGCCAAGAGGTCAGGGGGTTATGGGATGAGCAGTTCTTC
j_gene: TRBJ1-2; abundance: NA; v_gene: TRBV7-4; d_gene: NA; CDR3aa: CASRPGGSNYGYTF; CDR3nt: TGTGCCAGCAGGCCCGGGGGATCTAACTATGGCTACACCTTC
j_gene: TRBJ1-5; abundance: NA; v_gene: TRBV7-4; d_gene: TRBD1; CDR3aa: CASSLVTGDFDSNQPQHF; CDR3nt: TGTGCCAGCAGCTTAGTAACAGGGGACTTTGATAGCAATCAGCCCCAGCATTTT
j_gene: TRBJ2-5; abundance: NA; v_gene: TRBV6-8; d_gene: TRBD1; CDR3aa: CASSCPGTGQETQYF; CDR3nt: TGTGCCAGCAGTTGTCCCGGGACAGGGCAAGAGACCCAGTACTTC
j_gene: TRBJ2-6; abundance: many; v_gene: TRBV7-6; d_gene: TRBD1; CDR3aa: CASSLNVIGTGVAGANVLTF; CDR3nt: TGTGCCAGCAGCCTGAACGTGATCGGGACAGGGGTAGCTGGGGCCAACGTCCTGACTTTC
j_gene: TRBJ1-4; abundance: few; v_gene: TRBV5-1; d_gene: TRBD1; CDR3aa: CASSLPDRQGGGKEKLFF; CDR3nt: TGCGCCAGCAGCTTGCCCGATCGACAGGGCGGGGGGAAGGAAAAACTGTTTTTT
j_gene: TRBJ2-1; abundance: many; v_gene: TRBV7-2; d_gene: TRBD2; CDR3aa: CASSFPRTSGDSYNEQFF; CDR3nt: TGTGCCAGCAGCTTCCCTCGGACTAGCGGGGACTCCTACAATGAGCAGTTCTTC
j_gene: TRBJ1-1; abundance: few; v_gene: TRBV7-9; d_gene: NA; CDR3aa: CASSLIPTASFEAFF; CDR3nt: TGTGCCAGCAGCTTAATTCCCACGGCCAGCTTTGAAGCTTTCTTT
j_gene: TRBJ2-7; abundance: once; v_gene: TRBV12-3/TRBV12-4; d_gene: NA; CDR3aa: CASSLGTGGFDEQYF; CDR3nt: TGTGCCAGCAGCCTCGGCACAGGCGGTTTTGACGAGCAGTACTTC
j_gene: TRBJ1-6; abundance: NA; v_gene: TRBV27; d_gene: NA; CDR3aa: CASTTTMNSPLHF; CDR3nt: TGTGCCAGCACCACGACCATGAATTCACCCCTCCACTTT
j_gene: TRBJ2-2; abundance: many; v_gene: TRBV7-6; d_gene: TRBD1; CDR3aa: CASSFSAGTGGIGELFF; CDR3nt: TGTGCCAGCAGCTTCTCGGCCGGGACAGGGGGAATCGGGGAGCTGTTTTTT
j_gene: TRBJ2-4; abundance: many; v_gene: TRBV11-3; d_gene: TRBD2; CDR3aa: CASSMGGIANIQYF; CDR3nt: TGTGCCAGCAGCATGGGGGGGATTGCGAACATTCAGTACTTC
j_gene: TRBJ1-1; abundance: many; v_gene: TRBV7-2; d_gene: NA; CDR3aa: CASTPGGTEAFF; CDR3nt: TGTGCCAGCACCCCGGGGGGCACTGAAGCTTTCTTT
j_gene: TRBJ2-1; abundance: NA; v_gene: TRBV4-2; d_gene: NA; CDR3aa: CASSQEAVGRNEQFF; CDR3nt: TGTGCCAGCAGCCAAGAAGCTGTGGGGAGGAATGAGCAGTTCTTC
j_gene: TRBJ2-6; abundance: few; v_gene: TRBV20-1; d_gene: NA; CDR3aa: CSARGREFTRGNTGANVLTF; CDR3nt: TGCAGTGCTAGAGGCAGGGAATTTACGAGGGGGAATACTGGGGCCAACGTCCTGACTTTC